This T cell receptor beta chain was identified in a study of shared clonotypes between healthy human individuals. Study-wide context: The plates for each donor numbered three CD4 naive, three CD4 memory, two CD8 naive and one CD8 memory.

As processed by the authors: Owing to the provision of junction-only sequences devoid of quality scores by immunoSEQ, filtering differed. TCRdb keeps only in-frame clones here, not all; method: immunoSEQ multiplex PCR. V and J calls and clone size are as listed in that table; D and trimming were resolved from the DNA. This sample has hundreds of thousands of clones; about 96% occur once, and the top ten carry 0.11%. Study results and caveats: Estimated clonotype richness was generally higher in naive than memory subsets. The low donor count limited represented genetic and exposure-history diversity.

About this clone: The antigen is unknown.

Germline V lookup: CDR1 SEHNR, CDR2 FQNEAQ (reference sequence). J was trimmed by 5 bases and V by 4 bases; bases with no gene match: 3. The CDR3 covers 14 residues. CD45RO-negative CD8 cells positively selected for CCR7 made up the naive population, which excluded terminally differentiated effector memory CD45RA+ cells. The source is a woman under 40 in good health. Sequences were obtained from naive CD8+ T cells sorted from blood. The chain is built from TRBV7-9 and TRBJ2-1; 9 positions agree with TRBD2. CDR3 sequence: CASSSRLADNEQFF. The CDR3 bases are TGTGCCAGCAGCTCCCGACTAGCGGACAATGAGCAGTTCTTC. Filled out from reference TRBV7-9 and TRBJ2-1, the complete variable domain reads DTGVSQNPRHKITKRGQNVTFRCDPISEHNRLYWYRQTLGQGPEFLTYFQNEAQLEKSRLLSDRFSAERPKGSFSTLEIQRTEQGDSAMYLCASSSRLADNEQFFGPGTRLTVL.